Each of the 25 T cell receptor beta chains below was sequenced from the same sample in a study of blood T cells in healthy people across ages. A second PCR of 7 to 11 cycles used a sample-barcoded 5' primer and a J-beta primer mix. TCRdb fed the 5' RACE reads into MiXCR, producing one record per CDR3 protein. The sample shows hundreds of thousands of distinct CDR3 sequences, 56% of them seen only once. The sample consisted of blood. Every receptor here comes from a man aged 40-55 years in good health.

This clonotype was detected only a few times. The V and J genes are TRBV25-1 and TRBJ1-2, with no clear D. V lost 2 bases, J lost 3 bases, and 4 bases lay in between. The CDR3 covers 12 residues. Per germline, CDR1 MGHDK and CDR2 SYGVNS. DNA for the CDR3: TGTGCCAGCAGTGAAGGGGACTATGGCTACACCTTC. Its protein product is CASSEGDYGYTF.

This clonotype has only a few counts. The chain recombines TRBV5-6 with TRBJ2-3; D is possibly TRBD2 (5 bases). This CDR3 spans 17 amino acids. V shed 0 bases and J shed 0 bases, with 14 bases lying between them. CDR1 is SGHDT and CDR2 is YYEEEE in the germline V gene. The CDR3: CASSLELSGWSTDTQYF. The CDR3 bases are TGTGCCAGCAGCTTGGAGTTGTCGGGGTGGAGCACAGATACGCAGTATTTT.

This clonotype was observed a few times. The chain uses TRBV7-2 and TRBJ2-1; 8 bases align to TRBD2. The V segment lost 5 bases and the J segment 9 bases; nucleotides outside the gene matches: 9. CDR1 and CDR2 from the germline V gene are SGHTA and FQGNSA. The CDR3 runs to 14 residues. This CDR3 is CASSPSGGAAEQFF. The CDR3 DNA reads as TGTGCCAGCAGCCCGTCGGGGGGGGCGGCTGAGCAGTTCTTC.

J is TRBJ2-5 and V is TRBV15, with a weak D call TRBD2 (7 bases). The germline V and J ends were trimmed by 4 bases and 0 bases, with 15 bases remaining between them. This CDR3 contains 16 residues. The germline CDR1 and CDR2 sequences are LNHNV and YYDKDF (reference sequence). The CDR3 protein is CATSKTGGQYQETQYF. CDR3 nucleotide sequence: TGTGCCACCAGCAAAACGGGAGGACAGTACCAAGAGACCCAGTACTTC.

In DNA, the CDR3 is TGCGCCAGCAGCCCCTTCCTAGCGGGAGTGGTCACAGATACGCAGTATTTT. Its translation: CASSPFLAGVVTDTQYF. V gene TRBV4-1 combines with J gene TRBJ2-3, with TRBD2 matching 10 bases. The germline gives CDR1 MGHRA, CDR2 YSYEKL. With 4 bases clipped from V and 2 bases from J, the junction kept 9 bases outside the gene matches. The CDR3 is 17 residues long.

The rearrangement links TRBV4-1 to TRBJ2-7; D unclear. V gave up 0 bases and J gave up 3 bases, with 9 bases separating them. This CDR3 region has 14 residues. From germline, CDR1 is MGHRA and CDR2 YSYEKL. CDR3 region: CASSQEPGYYEQYF. The CDR3 coding sequence is TGCGCCAGCAGCCAAGAGCCGGGTTACTACGAGCAGTACTTC.

This clonotype occurred many times. This chain connects TRBV20-1 to TRBJ1-6; D remains unclear. CDR3 length equals 13 residues. Germline V CDR1 and CDR2: DFQATT, SNEGSKA (reference sequence). Trimming stripped 5 bases from V and 8 bases from J, with 13 bases between. The CDR3, as DNA: TGCAGTGCTTCGGACGGAGTAGATTCACCCCTCCACTTT. This sequence encodes CSASDGVDSPLHF.

This clonotype was detected only once. The chain employs TRBV3-1 and TRBJ1-1; no clear D gene. Germline CDR1 is LGHDT and CDR2 is YNNKEL (reference sequence). This CDR3 has 15 amino acids. The ends were cut back, 3 bases at V and 0 bases at J, with 11 bases in the middle. The CDR3 sequence: CASSHPVALNTEAFF. CDR3 sequence (DNA): TGTGCCAGCAGCCATCCGGTCGCGTTGAACACTGAAGCTTTCTTT. The full variable domain, in which reference TRBV3-1 and TRBJ1-1 provide the parts outside the CDR3, is DTAVSQTPKYLVTQMGNDKSIKCEQNLGHDTMYWYKQDSKKFLKIMFSYNNKELIINETVPNRFSPKSPDKAHLNLHINSLELGDSAVYFCASSHPVALNTEAFFGQGTRLTVV.

This clonotype came up once. Relative to the germline gene, one junction end is altered; a read error may explain this. The V gene is TRBV28, the J gene TRBJ1-2; D call uncertain. The V gene's germline CDR1 is MDHEN and CDR2 SYDVKM. The CDR3 runs to 16 residues. In DNA, the CDR3 is TGTGCCAGTAGTTCGACCAACTCTATACTAATGAGTGGCTACACCTTC. This translates into CASSSTNSILMSGYTF.

The gene calls are TRBV5-1 and TRBJ1-1; 8 positions match TRBD1. CDR3 length equals 13 residues. V trimming: 3 bases; J trimming: 7 bases; junction bases outside the gene matches: 5. The V gene's germline CDR1 is SGHRS and CDR2 YFSETQ. CDR3 sequence: CASSSRTGFEAFF. The CDR3, as DNA: TGCGCCAGCAGCTCGAGGACAGGGTTTGAAGCTTTCTTT.

The genes are TRBV5-1 and TRBJ1-2; D call uncertain. The germline V gene encodes CDR1 SGHRS and CDR2 YFSETQ. Between the trimmed V and J ends, which lost 6 bases and 4 bases, there was a span of 16 bases. The CDR3 has 14 amino acids. DNA for the CDR3: TGCGCCAGCACTTTGGAACCAGCTTCCTATGGCTACACCTTC. Encoded protein: CASTLEPASYGYTF.

The chain joins TRBV24-1 to TRBJ2-2; unclear D gene. CDR1 is KGHDR, CDR2 SFDVKD, per germline. The V end lost 8 bases, the J end lost 1 base, and 10 bases lay between the germline ends. CDR3 length equals 14 residues. DNA of the CDR3: TGTGCCACCACCACGAGACAGAACACCGGGGAGCTGTTTTTT. This translates into CATTTRQNTGELFF.

J is TRBJ1-2 and V is TRBV12-3 or TRBV12-4; no clear D. V gave up 5 bases and J gave up 3 bases, with 16 bases separating them. The CDR3 spans 15 residues. The CDR3 sequence: CASSRTAAVDYGYTF. The CDR3 DNA follows: TGTGCCAGCAGTCGGACCGCGGCAGTAGACTATGGCTACACCTTC.

The V call is TRBV5-4, the J call TRBJ1-2; D remains ambiguous. The CDR3 is 15 amino acids. Trimming took 0 bases from V and 8 from J, leaving 17 bases between them. CDR1 SGHNT and CDR2 YYREEE come from the germline V gene (reference sequence). CDR3 loop: CASSLDRAALRGYTF. The CDR3, as DNA: TGTGCCAGCAGCTTGGACCGAGCCGCACTCAGGGGCTACACCTTC.

The V call is TRBV20-1, the J call TRBJ2-3, with D tentatively TRBD1 (5 bases). The V gene's germline CDR1 is DFQATT and CDR2 SNEGSKA (reference sequence). The CDR3 runs 13 residues. V was trimmed by 6 bases and J by 1 base, leaving 11 bases between them. Here the CDR3 reads CSAPGSGTDTQYF. The CDR3 coding sequence is TGCAGTGCCCCAGGGTCTGGCACAGATACGCAGTATTTT.

The gene calls are TRBV10-3 and TRBJ2-1; D ambiguous. V lost 3 bases and J lost 7, with 7 bases in between. Per the germline V gene, CDR1 is ENHRY and CDR2 is SYGVKD. The CDR3 spans 12 residues. The CDR3 nucleotides are TGTGCCATCAGTGATACTTTTAATGAGCAGTTCTTC. It translates to CAISDTFNEQFF.

V usage is TRBV29-1 and J usage is TRBJ2-3, with 9 bases lining up with TRBD2. This CDR3 is built from 15 residues. With V trimmed by 1 base and J by 3 bases, 5 bases remained unmatched. CDR1 and CDR2 (germline): SQVTM, ANQGSEA. The CDR3 loop is CSVEGQTSGTDTQYF. The CDR3 coding sequence is TGCAGCGTTGAAGGTCAGACTAGCGGAACAGATACGCAGTATTTT.

The CDR3 loop is CSASGGRSEQFF. The CDR3 DNA follows: TGCAGTGCTAGCGGGGGGCGAAGTGAGCAGTTCTTC. V gene TRBV20-1 combines with J gene TRBJ2-1, with D maybe TRBD2 (7 bases). The V end was cut by 3 bases, the J end by 9 bases, with 12 bases between. Germline values: CDR1 DFQATT, CDR2 SNEGSKA (reference sequence). The CDR3 extends over 12 amino acids.

V usage is TRBV27 and J usage is TRBJ2-7, with TRBD2 identical over 11 bases. Germline V gene sequence: CDR1 MNHEY, CDR2 SMNVEV (reference sequence). The CDR3 runs 15 residues. V gave up 5 bases and J gave up 5 bases; unmatched junction bases: 8. The CDR3 DNA reads TGTGCCAGCAGTAGAATAGCGGGAGGGCCCAACGAGCAGTACTTC. It yields the protein CASSRIAGGPNEQYF.

The V call is TRBV20-1, the J call TRBJ2-7; D remains unclear. The J call is uncertain, as TRBJ2-5 better fits the DNA end. Germline CDR1 and CDR2: DFQATT and SNEGSKA (reference sequence). This CDR3 is 17 amino acids long. The CDR3 DNA reads as TGCAGTGCTAGAGATTGGGCTAGAAGAGGCCCTACGGAGACCCAGTACTTC. Amino acid sequence: CSARDWARRGPTETQYF.

V and J are TRBV12-3 or TRBV12-4 and TRBJ2-5, with D tentatively TRBD1 or TRBD2 (5 bases each). CDR3 length equals 15 residues. The V gene lost 4 bases and the J gene lost 11 bases, with 23 bases spanning the gap. The CDR3 region has the DNA TGTGCCAGCAGTTCATCCGGGACGTCGATGAGGGAGCAGTACTTC. It is translated as CASSSSGTSMREQYF.

Comment on this clonotype: Its ends do not fully match the called genes, so a read error is possible. This chain uses TRBV29-1 with TRBJ2-5; D is unclear. This CDR3 contains 12 residues. The germline V gene has CDR1 SQVTM and CDR2 ANQGSEA. This CDR3 reads CSVEGYQGTQYF. The CDR3, as DNA: TGCAGCGTTGAGGGGTACCAAGGGACCCAGTACTTC.

This clonotype appeared a few times. The chain links TRBV7-3 to TRBJ2-1; no definite D call. Per the germline V gene, CDR1 is SGHTA and CDR2 is FQGTGA. The V and J ends lost 5 bases and 5 bases respectively, with 10 bases between them. The CDR3 consists of 13 residues. The CDR3 reads CASSLNTDNEQFF. The CDR3 region has the DNA TGTGCCAGCAGCCTCAACACAGACAATGAGCAGTTCTTC.

This clonotype was detected only a few times. J is TRBJ1-2 and V is TRBV6-6; unclear D gene. The CDR3 sequence is 14 residues long. V was cut by 0 bases and J by 5 bases, with 10 bases left in between. Germline lookup yields CDR1 MNHNY and CDR2 SVGAGI (reference sequence). This CDR3 reads CASSYSNLAYGYTF. For the CDR3, the DNA is TGTGCCAGCAGTTACTCGAATTTAGCGTATGGCTACACCTTC.

The chain carries TRBV7-8 and TRBJ2-3; D unclear. The CDR3 contains 16 residues. The germline V gene encodes CDR1 SGHVS and CDR2 FQNEAQ. The V gene lost 0 bases and the J gene lost 3 bases, with 13 bases spanning the gap. The CDR3 DNA sequence: TGTGCCAGCAGCTTAGCGCGGCTAATCGGGACAGATACGCAGTATTTT. This codes for CASSLARLIGTDTQYF.